This TCR beta chain was obtained from a study of blood T cell repertoires in COVID-19. Looking at the study overall: Donors in the United States, Italy and Spain gave samples during acute or convalescent COVID-19. The cDNA or gDNA used as material had been derived from T cells, B-cell-depleted T cells, or PBMCs.

There are 14 residues in the CDR3. V was pared by 0 bases and J by 10 bases, with 15 bases between. Germline CDR1 SGHVS, CDR2 FQNEAQ. As processed by the authors: Nucleated cell number was recorded as an estimate derived from reference gene primer amplification. Generated by immunoSEQ multiplex PCR, the TCRdb table keeps only in-frame clones and is missing some. V, J and clone size derive from that table, while D and trimming were established from the DNA sequence. The data contain about 400,000 clones, over 75% of them singletons. Material for sequencing was PBMCs or T cells enriched from blood (not recorded which). This TCR came from a woman aged 25 to 45 with acute COVID-19. The chain has TRBV7-8 and TRBJ1-2, with TRBD1 as a possible D gene (6 bases). CDR3 loop: CASSLARGKEHYTF. The CDR3, as DNA: TGTGCCAGCAGCTTAGCAAGGGGGAAGGAGCACTACACCTTC.